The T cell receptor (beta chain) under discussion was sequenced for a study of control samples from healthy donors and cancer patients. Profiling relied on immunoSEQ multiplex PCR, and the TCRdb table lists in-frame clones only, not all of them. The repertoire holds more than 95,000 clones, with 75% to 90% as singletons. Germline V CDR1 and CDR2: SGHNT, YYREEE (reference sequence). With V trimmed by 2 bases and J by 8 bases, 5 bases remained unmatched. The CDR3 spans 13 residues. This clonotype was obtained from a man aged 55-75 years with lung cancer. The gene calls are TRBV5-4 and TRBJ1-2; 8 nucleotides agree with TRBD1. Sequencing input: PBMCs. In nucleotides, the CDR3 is TGTGCCAGCAGCTTCGACAGGGGTACGGGCTACACCTTC. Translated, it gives CASSFDRGTGYTF.